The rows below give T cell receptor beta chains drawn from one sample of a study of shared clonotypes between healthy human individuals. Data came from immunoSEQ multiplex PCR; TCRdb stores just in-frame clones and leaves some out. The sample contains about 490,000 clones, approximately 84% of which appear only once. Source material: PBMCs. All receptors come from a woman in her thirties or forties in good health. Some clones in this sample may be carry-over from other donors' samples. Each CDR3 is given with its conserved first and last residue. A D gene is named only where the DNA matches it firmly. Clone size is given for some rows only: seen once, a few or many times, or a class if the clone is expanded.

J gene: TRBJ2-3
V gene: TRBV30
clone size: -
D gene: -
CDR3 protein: CAWTPTTRYSTDTQYF
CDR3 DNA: TGTGCCTGGACCCCGACGACTCGTTATAGCACAGATACGCAGTATTTT

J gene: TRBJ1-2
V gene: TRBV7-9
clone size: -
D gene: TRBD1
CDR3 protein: CASTRTGFGNYGYTF
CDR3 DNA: TGTGCCAGCACCCGGACAGGGTTCGGGAACTATGGCTACACCTTC

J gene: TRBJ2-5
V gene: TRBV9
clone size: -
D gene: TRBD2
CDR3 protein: CASSVGGGERETQYF
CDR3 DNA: TGTGCCAGCAGCGTAGGGGGAGGGGAGCGGGAGACCCAGTACTTC

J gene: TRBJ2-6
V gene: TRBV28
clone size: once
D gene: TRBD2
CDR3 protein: CASSFLGLAGSGANVLTF
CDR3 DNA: TGTGCCAGCAGTTTCCTCGGACTAGCGGGCTCTGGGGCCAACGTCCTGACTTTC

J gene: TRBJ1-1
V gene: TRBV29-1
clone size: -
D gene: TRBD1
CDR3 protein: CSVALTGSDTEAFF
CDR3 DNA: TGCAGCGTTGCCCTGACAGGGTCTGACACTGAAGCTTTCTTT

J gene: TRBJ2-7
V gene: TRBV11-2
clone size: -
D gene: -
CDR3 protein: CASSLNTNEQYF
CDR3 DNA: TGTGCCAGCAGCTTGAACACCAACGAGCAGTACTTC

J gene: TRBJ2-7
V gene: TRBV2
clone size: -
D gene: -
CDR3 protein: CASREEGEQYF
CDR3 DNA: TGTGCCAGCAGGGAAGAGGGCGAGCAGTACTTC

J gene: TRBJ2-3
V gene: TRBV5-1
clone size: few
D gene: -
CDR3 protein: CATSDALGGTSTDTQYF
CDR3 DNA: TGCGCCACCAGCGACGCTTTGGGGGGAACTAGCACAGATACGCAGTATTTT

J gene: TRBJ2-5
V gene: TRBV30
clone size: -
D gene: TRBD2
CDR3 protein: CAWRSSGGGQTQYF
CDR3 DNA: TGTGCCTGGAGATCTAGCGGGGGTGGGCAGACCCAGTACTTC

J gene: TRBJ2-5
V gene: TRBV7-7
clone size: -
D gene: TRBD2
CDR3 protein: CASSLGLGKTQYF
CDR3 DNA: TGTGCCAGCAGCCTGGGACTAGGGAAGACCCAGTACTTC

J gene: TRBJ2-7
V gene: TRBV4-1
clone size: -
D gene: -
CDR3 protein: CASSQRDKSYEQYF
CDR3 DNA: TGCGCCAGCAGCCAGAGGGACAAATCCTACGAGCAGTACTTC

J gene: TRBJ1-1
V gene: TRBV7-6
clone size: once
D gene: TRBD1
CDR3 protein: CASSLTTGAFEAFF
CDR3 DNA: TGTGCCAGCAGCTTAACCACAGGGGCCTTTGAAGCTTTCTTT

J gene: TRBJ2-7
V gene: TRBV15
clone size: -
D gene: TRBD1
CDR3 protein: CATSPARDSSYEQYF
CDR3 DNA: TGTGCCACCAGCCCTGCCCGGGACAGTTCCTACGAGCAGTACTTC

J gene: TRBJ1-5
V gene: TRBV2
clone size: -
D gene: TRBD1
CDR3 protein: CASSAWDRGEPQHF
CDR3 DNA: TGTGCCAGCAGTGCTTGGGACAGGGGGGAGCCCCAGCATTTT

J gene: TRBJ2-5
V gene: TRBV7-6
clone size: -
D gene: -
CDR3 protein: CASSLVSGLGETQYF
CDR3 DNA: TGTGCCAGCAGCTTAGTGTCGGGGTTGGGAGAGACCCAGTACTTC

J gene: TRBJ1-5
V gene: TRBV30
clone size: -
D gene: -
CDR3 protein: CAWSGEQDANQPQHF
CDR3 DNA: TGTGCCTGGAGCGGAGAACAGGATGCGAATCAGCCCCAGCATTTT

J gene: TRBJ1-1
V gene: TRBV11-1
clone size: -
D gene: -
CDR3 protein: CASSLAGGVTEAFF
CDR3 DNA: TGTGCCAGCAGCTTAGCTGGGGGGGTCACTGAAGCTTTCTTT

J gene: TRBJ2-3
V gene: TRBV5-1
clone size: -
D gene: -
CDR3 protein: CASSLVGRQDTQYF
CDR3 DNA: TGCGCCAGCAGCTTGGTCGGGAGACAAGATACGCAGTATTTT

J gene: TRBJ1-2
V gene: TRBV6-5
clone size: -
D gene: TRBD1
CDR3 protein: CASGSGGGSGGYTF
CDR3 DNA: TGTGCCAGCGGCTCAGGGGGCGGGAGCGGGGGCTACACCTTC

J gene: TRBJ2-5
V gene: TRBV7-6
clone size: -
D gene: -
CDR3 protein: CASSTGLKLQTQYF
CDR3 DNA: TGTGCCAGCAGCACCGGTCTAAAGCTACAGACCCAGTACTTC

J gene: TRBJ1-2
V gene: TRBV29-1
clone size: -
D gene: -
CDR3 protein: CSVDSGGVFTHGYTF
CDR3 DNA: TGCAGCGTTGATTCGGGCGGGGTTTTTACTCATGGCTACACCTTC

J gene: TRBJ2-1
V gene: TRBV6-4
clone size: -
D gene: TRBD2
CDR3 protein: CASSDGEREYNEQFF
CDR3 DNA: TGTGCCAGCAGTGACGGGGAGCGGGAATACAATGAGCAGTTCTTC

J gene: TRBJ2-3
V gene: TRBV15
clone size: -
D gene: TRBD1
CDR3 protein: CATSREQGFGTDTQYF
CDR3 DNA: TGTGCCACCAGCAGAGAACAGGGGTTTGGCACAGATACGCAGTATTTT

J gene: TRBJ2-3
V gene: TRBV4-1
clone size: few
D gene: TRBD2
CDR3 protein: CASSPGPFYGTSGSTTDTQYF
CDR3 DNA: TGCGCCAGCAGCCCCGGACCGTTTTACGGGACTAGCGGGAGTACGACAGATACGCAGTATTTT

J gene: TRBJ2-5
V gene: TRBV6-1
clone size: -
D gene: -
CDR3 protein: CASTTLTWRETQYF
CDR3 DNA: TGTGCCAGCACTACCTTAACCTGGAGGGAGACCCAGTACTTC

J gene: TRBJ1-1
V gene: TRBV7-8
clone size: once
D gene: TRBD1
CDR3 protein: CASSPRTGLMNTEAFF
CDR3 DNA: TGTGCCAGCAGCCCCCGGACAGGGCTAATGAACACTGAAGCTTTCTTT

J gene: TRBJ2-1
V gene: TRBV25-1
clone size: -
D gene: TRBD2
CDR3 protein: CASSAGGEQFF
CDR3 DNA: TGTGCCAGCAGTGCGGGGGGTGAGCAGTTCTTC

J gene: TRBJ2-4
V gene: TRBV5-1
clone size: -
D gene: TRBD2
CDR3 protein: CASSTGLAGGIIQYF
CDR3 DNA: TGCGCCAGCAGCACCGGACTAGCGGGAGGAATAATTCAGTACTTC

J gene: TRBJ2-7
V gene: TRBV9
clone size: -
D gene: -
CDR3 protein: CASSPRVGFYEQYF
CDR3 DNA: TGTGCCAGCAGCCCCCGGGTAGGTTTTTACGAGCAGTACTTC

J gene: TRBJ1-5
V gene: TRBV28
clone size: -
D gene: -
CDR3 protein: CASTRPASPHQPQHF
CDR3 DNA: TGTGCCAGCACGCGACCGGCTTCCCCGCATCAGCCCCAGCATTTT

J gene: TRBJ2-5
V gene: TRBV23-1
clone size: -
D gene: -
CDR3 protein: CASSPFGTNQETQYF
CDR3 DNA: TGCGCCAGCTCCCCATTTGGGACGAACCAAGAGACCCAGTACTTC

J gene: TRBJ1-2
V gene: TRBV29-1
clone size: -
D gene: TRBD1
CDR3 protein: CSVQTGDDGYTF
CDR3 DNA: TGCAGCGTTCAGACAGGGGATGATGGCTACACCTTC

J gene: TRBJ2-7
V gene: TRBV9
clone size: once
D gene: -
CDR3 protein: CASSVRFESYEQYF
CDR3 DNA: TGTGCCAGCAGCGTTAGGTTTGAATCCTACGAGCAGTACTTC

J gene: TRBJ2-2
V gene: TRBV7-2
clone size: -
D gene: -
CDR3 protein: CASSLQGPGTGELFF
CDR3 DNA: TGTGCCAGCAGCTTACAGGGCCCGGGCACCGGGGAGCTGTTTTTT

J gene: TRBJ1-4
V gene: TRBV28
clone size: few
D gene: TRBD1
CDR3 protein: CASRDRANEKLFF
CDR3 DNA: TGTGCCAGCAGGGACAGGGCGAATGAAAAACTGTTTTTT

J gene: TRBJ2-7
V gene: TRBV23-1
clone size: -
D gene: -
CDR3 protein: CASSQSAFYEQYF
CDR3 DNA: TGCGCCAGCAGTCAATCGGCGTTCTACGAGCAGTACTTC

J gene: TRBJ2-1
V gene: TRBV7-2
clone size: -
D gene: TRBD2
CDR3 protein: CASSPRTSGQYNEQFF
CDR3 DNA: TGTGCCAGCAGCCCCCGGACTAGCGGGCAATACAATGAGCAGTTCTTC

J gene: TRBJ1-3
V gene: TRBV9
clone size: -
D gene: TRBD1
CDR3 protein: CASSVGQGASLNTIYF
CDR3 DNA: TGTGCCAGCAGCGTGGGACAGGGGGCTTCCTTAAACACCATATATTTT

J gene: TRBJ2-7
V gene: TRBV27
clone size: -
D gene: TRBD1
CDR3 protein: CASSPRTGPYEQYF
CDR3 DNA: TGTGCCAGCAGTCCGCGGACAGGGCCCTACGAGCAGTACTTC

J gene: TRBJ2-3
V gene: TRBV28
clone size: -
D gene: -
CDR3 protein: CASSSGQPTDTQYF
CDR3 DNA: TGTGCCAGCAGTTCCGGACAGCCCACAGATACGCAGTATTTT

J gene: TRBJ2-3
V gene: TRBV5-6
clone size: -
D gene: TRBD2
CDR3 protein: CASSGASGRATDTQYF
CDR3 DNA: TGTGCCAGCAGCGGTGCTAGCGGGAGAGCAACAGATACGCAGTATTTT

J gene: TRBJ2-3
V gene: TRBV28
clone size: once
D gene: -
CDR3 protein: CASSLLAVASTDTQYF
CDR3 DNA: TGTGCCAGCAGTTTATTGGCGGTCGCTAGCACAGATACGCAGTATTTT

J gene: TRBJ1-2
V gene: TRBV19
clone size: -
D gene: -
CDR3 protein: CASSIGLGSKNYGYTF
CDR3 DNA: TGTGCCAGTAGTATAGGATTGGGGAGCAAGAACTATGGCTACACCTTC

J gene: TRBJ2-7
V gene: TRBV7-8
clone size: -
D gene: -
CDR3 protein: CASSPGWEGTSYEQYF
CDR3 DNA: TGTGCCAGCAGCCCAGGATGGGAGGGGACATCCTACGAGCAGTACTTC

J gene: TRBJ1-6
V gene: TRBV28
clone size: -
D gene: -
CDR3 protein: CAGQRASNNSPLHF
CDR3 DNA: TGTGCCGGTCAGAGGGCCAGCAATAATTCACCCCTCCACTTT

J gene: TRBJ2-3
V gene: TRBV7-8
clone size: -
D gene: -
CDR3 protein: CASSLLNTDTQYF
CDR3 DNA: TGTGCCAGCAGCTTACTTAACACAGATACGCAGTATTTT

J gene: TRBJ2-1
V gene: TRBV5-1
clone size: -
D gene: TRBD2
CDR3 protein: CASSYGTSGSYYNEQFF
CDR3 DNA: TGCGCCAGCAGCTACGGGACTAGCGGGAGTTACTACAATGAGCAGTTCTTC

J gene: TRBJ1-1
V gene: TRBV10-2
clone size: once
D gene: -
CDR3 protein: CASSHANTEAFF
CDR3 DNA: TGCGCCAGCAGTCATGCGAACACTGAAGCTTTCTTT

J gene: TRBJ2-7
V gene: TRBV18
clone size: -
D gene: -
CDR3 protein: CASSPQGFSYEQYF
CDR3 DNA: TGTGCCAGCTCACCACAGGGATTCTCCTACGAGCAGTACTTC

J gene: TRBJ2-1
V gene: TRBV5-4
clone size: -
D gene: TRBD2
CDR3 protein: CASSTSGRLFNEQFF
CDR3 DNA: TGTGCCAGCAGCACTAGCGGGAGACTTTTTAATGAGCAGTTCTTC

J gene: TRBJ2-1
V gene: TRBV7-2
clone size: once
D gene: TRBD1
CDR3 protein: CASSSRGTGPFF
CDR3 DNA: TGTGCCAGCAGCTCCAGGGGGACAGGGCCGTTCTTC

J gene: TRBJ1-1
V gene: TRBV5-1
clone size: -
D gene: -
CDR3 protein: CASSLVPGKNTEAFF
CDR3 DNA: TGCGCCAGCAGCTTGGTTCCAGGAAAGAACACTGAAGCTTTCTTT

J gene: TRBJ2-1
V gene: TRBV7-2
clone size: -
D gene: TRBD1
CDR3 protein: CASSSGDRGGEQFF
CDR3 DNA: TGTGCCAGCAGCTCCGGGGACAGGGGGGGCGAGCAGTTCTTC

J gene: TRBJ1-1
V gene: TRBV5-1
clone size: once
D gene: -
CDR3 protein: CASSLQGGTEAFF
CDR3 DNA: TGCGCCAGCAGCTTGCAAGGGGGCACTGAAGCTTTCTTT

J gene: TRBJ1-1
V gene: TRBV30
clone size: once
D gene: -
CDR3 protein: CAWSSWGRNTEAFF
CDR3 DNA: TGTGCCTGGAGTAGCTGGGGGCGAAACACTGAAGCTTTCTTT